The 4 T cell receptor beta chains reported below all come from one sample, sequenced in a study of shared clonotypes between healthy human individuals. Here immunoSEQ multiplex PCR was the method, and the copy in TCRdb shows in-frame clones only, minus some. Among over 700,000 clones listed, just under 75% were seen once. The sample comprised memory CD4+ T cells sorted from blood. Subset described: CD45RA-negative fraction. These receptor sequences come from a woman aged 30 to 39 in good health.

The rearrangement links TRBV9 to TRBJ2-1, with 12 bases aligning to TRBD2. After removal of 2 bases from V and 8 bases from J, the junction contained 17 bases not matched to a gene. Germline values: CDR1 SGDLS, CDR2 YYNGEE. The CDR3 contains 19 residues. CDR3 protein: CASSVYKPGLAGARDEQFF. The CDR3 DNA reads as TGTGCCAGCAGCGTCTACAAACCGGGACTAGCGGGCGCTAGAGATGAGCAGTTCTTC.

The chain combines TRBV6-1 with TRBJ1-1; D ambiguous. The CDR3 sequence is 15 residues long. From germline, CDR1 is MNHNS and CDR2 SASEGT. The germline V and J ends were trimmed by 7 bases and 0 bases, with 15 bases remaining between them. CDR3 nucleotide sequence: TGTGCCAGCATCCCCGGACCGATGATGAACACTGAAGCTTTCTTT. The encoded protein is CASIPGPMMNTEAFF.

This rearrangement joins TRBV9 to TRBJ2-1; 7 nucleotides agree with TRBD1. The CDR3 runs to 15 residues. CDR1 SGDLS and CDR2 YYNGEE come from the germline V gene. The ends lost 5 bases at V and 4 bases at J; junction bases unmatched: 9. The CDR3 loop reads CASSEKGGTYNEQFF. The DNA for the CDR3 is TGTGCCAGCAGTGAAAAAGGGGGCACTTACAATGAGCAGTTCTTC.

The V call is TRBV19, the J call TRBJ2-3; no clear D gene. The CDR3 spans 15 residues. Trimming removed 0 bases at V and 0 bases at J, with 7 bases between. Germline CDR1 and CDR2: LNHDA and SQIVND (reference sequence). CDR3 DNA: TGTGCCAGTAGTATAGAAGCGACTAGCACAGATACGCAGTATTTT. This codes for CASSIEATSTDTQYF.